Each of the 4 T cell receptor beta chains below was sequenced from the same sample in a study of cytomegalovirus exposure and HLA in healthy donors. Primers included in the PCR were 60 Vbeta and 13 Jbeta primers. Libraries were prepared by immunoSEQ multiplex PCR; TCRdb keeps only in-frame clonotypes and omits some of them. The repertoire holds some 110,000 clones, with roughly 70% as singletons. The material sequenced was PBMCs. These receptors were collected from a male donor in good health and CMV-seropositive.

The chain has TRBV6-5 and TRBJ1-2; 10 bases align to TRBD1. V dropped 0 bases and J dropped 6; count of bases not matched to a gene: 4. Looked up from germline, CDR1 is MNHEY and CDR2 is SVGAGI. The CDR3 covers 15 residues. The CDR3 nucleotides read TGTGCCAGCAGTTACTCTGGACAGGGGGACGATGGCTACACCTTC. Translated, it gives CASSYSGQGDDGYTF.

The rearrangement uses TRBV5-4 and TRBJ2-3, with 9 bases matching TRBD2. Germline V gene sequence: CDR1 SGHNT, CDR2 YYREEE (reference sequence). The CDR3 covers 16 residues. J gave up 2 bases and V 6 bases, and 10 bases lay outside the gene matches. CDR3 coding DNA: TGTGCCAGCAACCCCTCGAGACTAGCGGACACAGATACGCAGTATTTT. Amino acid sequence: CASNPSRLADTDTQYF.

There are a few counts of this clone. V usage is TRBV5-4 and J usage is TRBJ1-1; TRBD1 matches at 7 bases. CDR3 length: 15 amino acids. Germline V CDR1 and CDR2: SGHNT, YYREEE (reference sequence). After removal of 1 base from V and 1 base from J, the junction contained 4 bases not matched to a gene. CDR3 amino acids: CASSLSRTGNTEAFF. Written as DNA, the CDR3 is TGTGCCAGCAGCTTGTCCAGGACAGGGAACACTGAAGCTTTCTTT.

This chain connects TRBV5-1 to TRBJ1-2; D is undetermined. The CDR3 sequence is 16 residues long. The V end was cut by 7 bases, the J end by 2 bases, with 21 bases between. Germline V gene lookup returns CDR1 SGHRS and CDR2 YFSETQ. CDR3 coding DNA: TGCGCCAGCGGCCTTACCGGGTCCTCCTTGAACTATGGCTACACCTTC. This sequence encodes CASGLTGSSLNYGYTF. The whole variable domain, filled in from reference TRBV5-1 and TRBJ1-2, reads KAGVTQTPRYLIKTRGQQVTLSCSPISGHRSVSWYQQTPGQGLQFLFEYFSETQRNKGNFPGRFSGRQFSNSRSEMNVSTLELGDSALYLCASGLTGSSLNYGYTFGSGTRLTVV.